The 5 T cell receptor beta chains below all came from one sample that was sequenced in a study of beta chain features in type 1 diabetes. No antigens are known for them. The study's findings and limits: Shorter TCRB CDR3s, moderately but significantly so, were found in Type 1 diabetes patients in all four CD4+ subsets.

Every isolated RNA sample was fully reverse transcribed, so sequencing captured expressed TCRB transcripts. The data were produced by immunoSEQ multiplex PCR, yet TCRdb's version contains in-frame clones alone and is incomplete. The repertoire has roughly 140,000 clones, 10% of them found once; the top ten carry around 0.48%. Sequenced input: central memory CD4+ T cells from blood. The receptor set was obtained from a man aged 30 to 45 with type 1 diabetes.

The sample holds a few counts of this clone. The chain combines TRBV5-1 with TRBJ2-1; 12 nucleotides line up with TRBD2. The junction had 7 bases not matched to a gene; V was cut back by 4 bases and J by 8 bases. From germline, CDR1 is SGHRS and CDR2 YFSETQ. This CDR3 region has 15 residues. CDR3 sequence reads: CASSPTSGREHEQFF. In DNA form, the CDR3 reads TGCGCCAGCAGCCCGACTAGCGGGAGAGAGCATGAGCAGTTCTTC.

This chain uses TRBV29-1 with TRBJ2-1; 14 bases are a match to TRBD2. This CDR3 is 18 amino acids long. V lost 6 bases and J lost 7; bases outside the gene matches: 17. Germline V gives CDR1 SQVTM, CDR2 ANQGSEA. The chain's CDR3 is CSVNPLGLAGVRLNEQFF. The CDR3 region has the DNA TGCAGCGTCAATCCCCTGGGACTAGCGGGAGTCCGTTTGAATGAGCAGTTCTTC.

This clone was counted between two and nine times. V is TRBV7-2 and J is TRBJ2-3, with D maybe TRBD2 (6 bases). Per the germline V gene, CDR1 is SGHTA and CDR2 is FQGNSA. V lost 2 bases, J lost 4 bases, and 13 bases lay in between. There are 15 residues in the CDR3. For the CDR3, the DNA is TGTGCCAGCAGCTTAAAACGGGAGCAGTCAGATACGCAGTATTTT. Translation gives CASSLKREQSDTQYF.

A few counts support this clone. The same CDR3 arises from other DNA sequences in this sample as well. The chain has TRBV18 and TRBJ2-7; TRBD2 aligns across 7 bases. Germline loops: CDR1 KGHSH, CDR2 LQKENI. This CDR3 comprises 13 residues. J lost 3 bases, V lost 3 bases, and 2 bases had no gene match. CDR3: CASSPAGDYEQYF. In DNA, the CDR3 is TGTGCCAGCTCACCCGCGGGGGACTACGAGCAGTACTTC.

This chain links TRBV5-1 with TRBJ2-1, with unresolved D. Between the trimmed V and J ends, which lost 0 bases and 2 bases, there was a span of 6 bases. CDR3 length equals 14 residues. Per the germline V gene, CDR1 is SGHRS and CDR2 is YFSETQ. DNA for the CDR3: TGCGCCAGCAGCTTGGACCTAGCCTACAATGAGCAGTTCTTC. The encoded protein is CASSLDLAYNEQFF.